What follows are 9 T cell receptor beta chains derived from one specimen sequenced in a study of CD8 T cells in Susac syndrome. An amount of RNA that ranged from about 0.45 to 1 ug was reverse transcribed with random hexamers. TCRdb fed the immunoSEQ multiplex PCR reads into MiXCR, producing one record per CDR3 protein. The sample holds approximately 130,000 distinct CDR3 sequences, around 95% seen once. Material for sequencing was CD4+ T cells from PBMCs. These receptors were taken from a human donor in good health.

This clonotype was counted between two and nine times. The chain uses TRBV18 and TRBJ2-5, with D possibly called TRBD1 or TRBD2 (6 bases each). V gave up 6 bases and J gave up 2 bases, with 10 bases separating them. CDR3 size: 13 residues. Germline CDR1 KGHSH, CDR2 LQKENI. The CDR3 DNA is TGTGCCAGCTCCCGGGGGACACAAGAGACCCAGTACTTC. Protein: CASSRGTQETQYF.

This clonotype was observed once. This sequence joins TRBV24-1 and TRBJ2-2; TRBD1 aligns across 11 bases. The CDR3 sequence is 18 residues long. Germline lookup yields CDR1 KGHDR and CDR2 SFDVKD. Losses at the gene ends were 0 bases for V and 4 bases for J; bases not matched to a gene: 6. CDR3 residues: CATSDLSPGQGGTGELFF. The CDR3 bases are TGTGCCACCAGTGATTTGAGTCCGGGACAGGGGGGCACCGGGGAGCTGTTTTTT.

The chain combines TRBV6-1 with TRBJ2-6; possibly TRBD2 for D (6 bases). Germline CDR1 is MNHNS and CDR2 is SASEGT. This CDR3 has 19 residues. V was pared by 2 bases and J by 0 bases, with 17 bases between. The CDR3: CASSETLARRASGANVLTF. In DNA, the CDR3 is TGTGCCAGCAGTGAAACCCTAGCGCGAAGGGCCTCTGGGGCCAACGTCCTGACTTTC.

The chain employs TRBV25-1 and TRBJ2-1; 7 nucleotides line up with TRBD2. The junction had 9 bases not matched to a gene; V was cut back by 4 bases and J by 0 bases. Germline CDR1 reads MGHDK; CDR2 reads SYGVNS. The CDR3 extends over 17 amino acids. CDR3 bases: TGTGCCAGCAGTGGAATTGGGGAGGGAGGCTCCTACAATGAGCAGTTCTTC. Encoded protein: CASSGIGEGGSYNEQFF.

This clonotype showed up just once. The J gene is TRBJ2-4, the V gene TRBV6-1; D possibly matches TRBD1 or TRBD2 (6 bases each). Trimming shortened V by 7 bases and J by 6 bases, and 10 bases separated the two germline ends. Looked up from germline, CDR1 is MNHNS and CDR2 is SASEGT. This CDR3 contains 12 residues. In DNA form, the CDR3 reads TGTGCCAGCACGCGGGACACAAACATTCAGTACTTC. Amino acids: CASTRDTNIQYF.

This chain links TRBV20-1 with TRBJ1-5; 8 bases are a match to TRBD1. CDR1 and CDR2 from the germline V gene are DFQATT and SNEGSKA (reference sequence). This CDR3 spans 16 amino acids. V lost 3 bases, J lost 0 bases, and 7 bases stayed unmatched. CDR3: CSASRQGADSNQPQHF. The CDR3 nucleotides read TGCAGTGCTAGTCGGCAGGGGGCAGATAGCAATCAGCCCCAGCATTTT.

This clonotype showed up just once. The chain carries TRBV7-2 and TRBJ2-7; the match to TRBD2 covers 8 bases. V shed 5 bases and J 5 bases; nucleotides not matched to a gene: 11. The CDR3 length is 15 residues. CDR1 is SGHTA and CDR2 is FQGNSA in the germline V gene. CDR3 in amino acids: CASSLLSGRTDEQYF. For the CDR3, the DNA is TGTGCCAGCAGCCTCTTGAGCGGGAGAACAGACGAGCAGTACTTC.

This chain connects TRBV7-8 to TRBJ2-3; D is ambiguous. This CDR3 has 16 amino acids. Trimming left V 0 bases short and J 0 bases short, with 10 bases between. Germline CDR1 reads SGHVS; CDR2 reads FQNEAQ. As DNA, the CDR3 is TGTGCCAGCAGCTTAGCAGTTGGGTCGAGCACAGATACGCAGTATTTT. This codes for CASSLAVGSSTDTQYF.

This chain connects TRBV12-3 or TRBV12-4 to TRBJ2-7; TRBD2 matches at 7 bases. This CDR3 comprises 15 residues. V was clipped by 5 bases and J by 5 bases; unmatched bases: 12. In DNA, the CDR3 is TGTGCCAGCAGTCCCAACTGGCGGGAGAAGGACGAGCAGTACTTC. Protein product: CASSPNWREKDEQYF.